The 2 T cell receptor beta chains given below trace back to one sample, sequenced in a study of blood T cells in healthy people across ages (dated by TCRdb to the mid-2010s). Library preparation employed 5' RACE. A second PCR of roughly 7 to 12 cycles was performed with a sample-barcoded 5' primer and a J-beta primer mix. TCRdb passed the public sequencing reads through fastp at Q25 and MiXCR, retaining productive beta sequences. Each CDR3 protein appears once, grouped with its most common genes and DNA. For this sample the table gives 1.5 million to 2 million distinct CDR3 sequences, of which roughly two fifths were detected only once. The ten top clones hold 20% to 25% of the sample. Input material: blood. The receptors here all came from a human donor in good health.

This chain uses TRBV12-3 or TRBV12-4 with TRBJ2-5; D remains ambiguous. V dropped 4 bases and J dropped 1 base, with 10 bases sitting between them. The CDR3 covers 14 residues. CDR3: CASSWWRSQETQYF. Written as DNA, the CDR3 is TGTGCCAGCAGTTGGTGGCGGAGCCAAGAGACCCAGTACTTC.

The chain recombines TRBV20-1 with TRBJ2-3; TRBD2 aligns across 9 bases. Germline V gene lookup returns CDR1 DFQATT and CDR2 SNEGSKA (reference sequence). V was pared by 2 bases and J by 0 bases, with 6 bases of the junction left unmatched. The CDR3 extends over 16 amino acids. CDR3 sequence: CSARKRGARSTDTQYF. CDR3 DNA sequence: TGCAGTGCTAGAAAGCGGGGGGCTAGAAGCACAGATACGCAGTATTTT.